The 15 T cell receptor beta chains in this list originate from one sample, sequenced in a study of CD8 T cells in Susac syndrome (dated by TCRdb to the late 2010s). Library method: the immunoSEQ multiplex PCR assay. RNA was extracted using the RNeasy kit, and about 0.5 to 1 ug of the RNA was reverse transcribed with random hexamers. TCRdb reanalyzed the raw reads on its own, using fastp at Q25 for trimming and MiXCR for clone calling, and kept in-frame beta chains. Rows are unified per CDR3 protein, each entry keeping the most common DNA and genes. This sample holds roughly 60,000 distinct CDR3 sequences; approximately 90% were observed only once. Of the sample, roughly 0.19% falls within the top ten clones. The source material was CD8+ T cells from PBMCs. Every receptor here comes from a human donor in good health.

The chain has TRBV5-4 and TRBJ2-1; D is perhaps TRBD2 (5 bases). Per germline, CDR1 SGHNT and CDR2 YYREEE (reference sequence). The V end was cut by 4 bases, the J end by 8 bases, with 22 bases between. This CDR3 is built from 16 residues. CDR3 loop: CASSLPGVWVEDEQFF. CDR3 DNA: TGTGCCAGCAGCCTCCCCGGCGTCTGGGTGGAGGATGAGCAGTTCTTC.

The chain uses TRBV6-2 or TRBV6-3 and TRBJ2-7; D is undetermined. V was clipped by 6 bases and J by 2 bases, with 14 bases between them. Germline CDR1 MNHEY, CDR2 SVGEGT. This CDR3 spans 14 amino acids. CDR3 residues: CASSPSAGTYEQYF. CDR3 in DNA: TGTGCCAGCAGCCCGTCCGCAGGCACCTACGAGCAGTACTTC.

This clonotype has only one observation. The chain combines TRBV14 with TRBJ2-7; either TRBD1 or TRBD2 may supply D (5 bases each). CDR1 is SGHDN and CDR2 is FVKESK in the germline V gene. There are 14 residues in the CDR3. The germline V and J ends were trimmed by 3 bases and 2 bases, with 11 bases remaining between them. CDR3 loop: CASSQTGATYEQYF. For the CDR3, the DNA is TGTGCCAGCAGCCAGACCGGGGCCACCTACGAGCAGTACTTC.

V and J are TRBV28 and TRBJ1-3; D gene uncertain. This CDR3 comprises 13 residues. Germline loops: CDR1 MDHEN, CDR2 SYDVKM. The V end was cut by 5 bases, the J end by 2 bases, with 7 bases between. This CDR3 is CASSIDPGNTIYF. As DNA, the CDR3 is TGTGCCAGCAGTATAGACCCTGGAAACACCATATATTTT.

The CDR3, as DNA: TGTGCCAGCTCACTCGGGGGGGCGGCGGATACGCAGTATTTT. Its translation: CASSLGGAADTQYF. The V and J genes are TRBV12-3 or TRBV12-4 and TRBJ2-3; 8 nucleotides align to TRBD2. The CDR3 sequence is 14 residues long. Trimming took 8 bases from V and 6 from J; bases not matched to a gene: 10.

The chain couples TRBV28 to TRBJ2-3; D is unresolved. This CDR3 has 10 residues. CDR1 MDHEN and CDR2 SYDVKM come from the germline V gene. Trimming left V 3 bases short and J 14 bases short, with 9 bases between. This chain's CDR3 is CASSLEAMYF. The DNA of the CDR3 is TGTGCCAGCAGTTTGGAAGCCATGTATTTT.

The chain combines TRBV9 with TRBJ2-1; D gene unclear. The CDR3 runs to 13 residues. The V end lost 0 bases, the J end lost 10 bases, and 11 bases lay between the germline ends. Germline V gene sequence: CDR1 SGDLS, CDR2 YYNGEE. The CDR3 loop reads CASSVDPLGEQFF. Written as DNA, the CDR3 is TGTGCCAGCAGCGTAGACCCTCTGGGGGAGCAGTTCTTC. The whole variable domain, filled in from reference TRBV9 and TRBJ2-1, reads DSGVTQTPKHLITATGQRVTLRCSPRSGDLSVYWYQQSLDQGLQFLIQYYNGEERAKGNILERFSAQQFPDLHSELNLSSLELGDSALYFCASSVDPLGEQFFGPGTRLTVL.

In DNA, the CDR3 is TGTGCCAGCAGTTTTCCTCTCTCGCGGGATATGAACACTGAAGCTTTCTTT. It is translated as CASSFPLSRDMNTEAFF. J is TRBJ1-1 and V is TRBV28; D gene uncertain. Deletions cut 3 bases from V and 0 bases from J, with 17 bases between. The CDR3 sequence is 17 residues long. Germline V gives CDR1 MDHEN, CDR2 SYDVKM.

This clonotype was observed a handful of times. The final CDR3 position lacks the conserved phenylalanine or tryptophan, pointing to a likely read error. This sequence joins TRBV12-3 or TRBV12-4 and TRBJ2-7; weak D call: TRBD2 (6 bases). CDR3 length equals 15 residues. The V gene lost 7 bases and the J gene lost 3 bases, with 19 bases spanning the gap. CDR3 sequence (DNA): TGTGCCAGCACCTCGGGGACTTTCCCGAGCTACGAGCAGTACCTC. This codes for CASTSGTFPSYEQYL.

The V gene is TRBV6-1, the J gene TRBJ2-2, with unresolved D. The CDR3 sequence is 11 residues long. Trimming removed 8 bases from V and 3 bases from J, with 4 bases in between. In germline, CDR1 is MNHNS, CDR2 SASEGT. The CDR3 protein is CASLYTGELFF. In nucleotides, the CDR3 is TGTGCCAGCCTGTACACCGGGGAGCTGTTTTTT.

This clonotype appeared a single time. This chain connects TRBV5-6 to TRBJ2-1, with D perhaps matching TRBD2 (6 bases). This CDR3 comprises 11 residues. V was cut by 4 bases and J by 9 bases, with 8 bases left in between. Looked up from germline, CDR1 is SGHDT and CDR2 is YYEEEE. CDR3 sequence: CASSAGGEQFF. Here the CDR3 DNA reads TGTGCCAGCAGCGCCGGGGGTGAGCAGTTCTTC.

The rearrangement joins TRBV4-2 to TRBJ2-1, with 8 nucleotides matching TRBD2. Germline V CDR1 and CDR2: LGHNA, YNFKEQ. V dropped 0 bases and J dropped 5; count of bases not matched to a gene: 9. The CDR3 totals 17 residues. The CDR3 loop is CASSQDHPAGEDNEQFF. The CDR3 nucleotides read TGTGCCAGCAGCCAAGATCATCCAGCGGGGGAAGACAATGAGCAGTTCTTC.

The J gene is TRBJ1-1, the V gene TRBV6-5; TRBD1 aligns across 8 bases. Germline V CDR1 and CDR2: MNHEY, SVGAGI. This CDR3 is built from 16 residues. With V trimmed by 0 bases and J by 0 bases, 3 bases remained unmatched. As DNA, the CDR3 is TGTGCCAGCAGTTACTCATACAGGGGGATGAACACTGAAGCTTTCTTT. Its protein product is CASSYSYRGMNTEAFF.

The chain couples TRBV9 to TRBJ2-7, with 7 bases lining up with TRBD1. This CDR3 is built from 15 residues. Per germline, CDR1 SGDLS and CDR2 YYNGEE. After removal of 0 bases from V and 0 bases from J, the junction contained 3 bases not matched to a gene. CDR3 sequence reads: CASSVAKGASYEQYF. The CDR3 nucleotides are TGTGCCAGCAGCGTAGCTAAGGGGGCCTCCTACGAGCAGTACTTC.

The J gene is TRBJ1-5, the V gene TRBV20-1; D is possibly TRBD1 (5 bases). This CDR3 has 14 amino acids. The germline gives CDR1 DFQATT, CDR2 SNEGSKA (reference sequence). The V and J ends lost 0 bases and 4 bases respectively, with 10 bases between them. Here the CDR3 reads CSAREARENQPQHF. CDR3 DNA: TGCAGTGCTAGAGAAGCCAGGGAGAATCAGCCCCAGCATTTT.